One sample yielded the 10 T cell receptor beta chains listed below, sequenced in a study of blood T cell repertoires in COVID-19. Only in-frame clones appear in the TCRdb table, and some are missing; sequencing was by immunoSEQ multiplex PCR. Of around 170,000 clones in the sample, over 75% were seen once. Sequenced input: peripheral blood. The receptors come from a man in his 70s with active or convalescent COVID-19.

This clone came up once. The chain links TRBV5-8 to TRBJ2-7; 8 bases match TRBD2. CDR1 and CDR2 from the germline V gene are SGHTS and YDEGEE. V lost 7 bases to trimming and J lost 3 bases; unmatched junction nucleotides: 6. The CDR3 totals 13 residues. The CDR3 region is CASPASGYYEQYF. The CDR3 region has the DNA TGTGCCAGCCCTGCTAGCGGGTACTACGAGCAGTACTTC.

The V and J genes are TRBV29-1 and TRBJ2-1; TRBD2 might be the D (5 bases). Trimming left V 4 bases short and J 7 bases short, with 20 bases between. This CDR3 region has 15 residues. Germline V gene sequence: CDR1 SQVTM, CDR2 ANQGSEA. The CDR3 region is CSVAWLAEVGNEQFF. In nucleotides, the CDR3 is TGCAGCGTTGCGTGGCTAGCCGAAGTAGGTAATGAGCAGTTCTTC.

This sequence joins TRBV12-3 or TRBV12-4 and TRBJ2-2; TRBD1 agrees at 7 bases. The J segment lost 6 bases and the V segment lost 7 bases, leaving 5 bases of the junction unmatched. The CDR3 covers 13 residues. This chain's CDR3 is CASIEGAAGELFF. The CDR3 nucleotides read TGTGCCAGCATCGAGGGGGCAGCCGGGGAGCTGTTTTTT.

V is TRBV5-1 and J is TRBJ1-6; TRBD1 is a possible D gene (6 bases). The length of the CDR3 is 16 residues. The germline V and J ends were trimmed by 4 bases and 4 bases, with 15 bases remaining between them. Germline V gene sequence: CDR1 SGHRS, CDR2 YFSETQ. CDR3 bases: TGCGCCAGCAGCCTGGGGGAGACAGGATATAATTCACCCCTCCACTTT. Protein product: CASSLGETGYNSPLHF.

In its sample, this clone was seen once. CDR3 amino acids: CASSPGQGADEQFF. The CDR3 nucleotides are TGTGCCAGCTCACCGGGACAGGGGGCTGATGAGCAGTTCTTC. The gene calls are TRBV18 and TRBJ2-1, with TRBD1 identical over 12 bases. This CDR3 region has 14 residues. Germline loops: CDR1 KGHSH, CDR2 LQKENI. V was clipped by 3 bases and J by 8 bases; unmatched bases: 2.

V and J are TRBV5-1 and TRBJ2-1; tentatively, D is TRBD2 (5 bases). Germline CDR1 is SGHRS and CDR2 is YFSETQ. The ends were cut back, 0 bases at V and 0 bases at J, with 7 bases in the middle. The CDR3 is 15 residues long. The CDR3 DNA reads TGCGCCAGCAGCTTGGACGGAGGCTCCTACAATGAGCAGTTCTTC. It is translated as CASSLDGGSYNEQFF.

V gene TRBV5-1 combines with J gene TRBJ1-2; no reliable D call. The CDR3 is 15 amino acids. Trimming shortened V by 0 bases and J by 4 bases, and 13 bases separated the two germline ends. Germline values: CDR1 SGHRS, CDR2 YFSETQ. The CDR3 reads CASSLAGWGGYGYTF. The CDR3 coding sequence is TGCGCCAGCAGCTTGGCCGGGTGGGGAGGCTATGGCTACACCTTC.

The V and J genes are TRBV30 and TRBJ1-1; weak D call: TRBD1 (5 bases). Deletions cut 1 base from V and 5 bases from J, with 11 bases between. Germline-derived CDR1 and CDR2 are GTSNPN and SVGIG (reference sequence). The CDR3 length is 13 residues. CDR3 region: CAWSEGTWTEAFF. The CDR3 bases are TGTGCCTGGAGTGAGGGGACTTGGACTGAAGCTTTCTTT.

This sequence joins TRBV7-8 and TRBJ1-1; D remains ambiguous. The CDR3 consists of 12 residues. V was clipped by 3 bases and J by 5 bases, with 7 bases between them. Looked up from germline, CDR1 is SGHVS and CDR2 is FQNEAQ. This chain's CDR3 is CASSFGETEAFF. The CDR3 bases are TGTGCCAGCAGCTTTGGGGAGACTGAAGCTTTCTTT.

The V call is TRBV27, the J call TRBJ2-3; possible D gene TRBD2, 6 bases. This CDR3 has 12 residues. V shed 6 bases and J shed 8 bases, with 12 bases lying between them. Germline CDR1 and CDR2: MNHEY and SMNVEV (reference sequence). The CDR3 region is CASRGRRGTQYF. In DNA, the CDR3 is TGTGCCAGCAGGGGTCGGAGGGGTACGCAGTATTTT.